This T cell receptor beta chain was profiled in a study of a mutant IDH1 vaccine in newly diagnosed glioma. Regarding time point: week 5, during vaccination. The vaccine gave 300 ug of a 20-mer mutant IDH1 peptide subcutaneously per dose. Concerning this clone itself: The antigen is not known.

TCRdb keeps only in-frame clones here, not all; method: immunoSEQ multiplex PCR. The sample holds around 78,000 clones; roughly 90% are singletons and the top ten take 0.55% to 0.65%. Per germline, CDR1 SGHNT and CDR2 YENEEA. This CDR3 region has 14 residues. With V trimmed by 3 bases and J by 5 bases, 3 bases remained unmatched. This TCR came from a woman aged 50 to 65 with glioma. The V gene is TRBV11-3, the J gene TRBJ2-2; the match to TRBD1 covers 7 bases. The sample consisted of PBMCs, taken from a glioma patient whose treatment included an IDH1 peptide vaccine. In nucleotides, the CDR3 is TGTGCCAGCAGCTTGCAGGGGGTTACCGGGGAGCTGTTTTTT. Residues: CASSLQGVTGELFF.